Following are 23 T cell receptor beta chains from one sample sequenced in a study of cytomegalovirus exposure and HLA in healthy donors. PCR employed 60 Vbeta and 13 Jbeta primers. Clones were read by immunoSEQ multiplex PCR, and TCRdb kept only the in-frame ones, dropping some. The sample consists of fewer than 120,000 clones, around 84% of them appearing once. The sequenced sample consisted of PBMCs. The receptors were gathered from a woman aged 25 to 45 in good health and CMV-seronegative.

The rearrangement links TRBV29-1 to TRBJ1-4, with D unclear. There are 12 residues in the CDR3. The germline gives CDR1 SQVTM, CDR2 ANQGSEA. V shed 7 bases and J shed 8 bases, with 14 bases lying between them. DNA of the CDR3: TGCAGCGCCCTGGCAGGCTTAGAAAAACTGTTTTTT. As protein: CSALAGLEKLFF.

The J gene is TRBJ1-6, the V gene TRBV25-1, with 7 bases lining up with TRBD1. V shed 3 bases, J shed 4 bases, and the junction held 3 bases outside the gene matches. Germline V gene sequence: CDR1 MGHDK, CDR2 SYGVNS. The CDR3 is 15 residues long. The CDR3 nucleotides read TGTGCCAGCAGTGACCCGGGACAGTATAATTCACCCCTCCACTTT. Its protein product is CASSDPGQYNSPLHF.

V and J are TRBV4-2 and TRBJ2-2, with 11 bases that match TRBD2. CDR1 LGHNA and CDR2 YNFKEQ come from the germline V gene. V gave up 2 bases and J gave up 6 bases; unmatched junction bases: 8. CDR3 length equals 17 residues. This CDR3 reads CASSQPDSGGAPGELFF. The DNA for the CDR3 is TGTGCCAGCAGCCAACCCGATAGCGGGGGGGCCCCCGGGGAGCTGTTTTTT.

The chain joins TRBV6-1 to TRBJ1-5, with a weak D call TRBD1 (5 bases). V was shortened by 3 bases and J by 6 bases, with 15 bases between the two germline ends. This CDR3 has 15 amino acids. Germline V gives CDR1 MNHNS, CDR2 SASEGT. The CDR3 spells CASSDLGQGIQPQHF. CDR3 sequence (DNA): TGTGCCAGCAGTGATTTGGGCCAGGGTATTCAGCCCCAGCATTTT.

The chain couples TRBV7-9 to TRBJ2-7; 10 nucleotides line up with TRBD1. From germline, CDR1 is SEHNR and CDR2 FQNEAQ (reference sequence). The CDR3 is made up of 15 amino acids. The ends lost 5 bases at V and 2 bases at J; junction bases unmatched: 6. CDR3 nucleotide sequence: TGTGCCAGCAGCGACCGGGACAGGGGTACCTACGAGCAGTACTTC. This codes for CASSDRDRGTYEQYF. Supplemented by reference TRBV7-9 and TRBJ2-7, the full variable domain reads DTGVSQNPRHKITKRGQNVTFRCDPISEHNRLYWYRQTLGQGPEFLTYFQNEAQLEKSRLLSDRFSAERPKGSFSTLEIQRTEQGDSAMYLCASSDRDRGTYEQYFGPGTRLTVT.

This clone has more than one count but fewer than ten. V usage is TRBV7-9 and J usage is TRBJ1-5, with 9 nucleotides matching TRBD1. This CDR3 is 17 amino acids long. CDR1 is SEHNR, CDR2 FQNEAQ, per germline (reference sequence). The ends lost 0 bases at V and 7 bases at J; junction bases unmatched: 10. The CDR3 DNA sequence: TGTGCCAGCAGCTTAGCCACCACCGGACAGGGGATCCAGCCCCAGCATTTT. Encoded protein: CASSLATTGQGIQPQHF.

V and J are TRBV6-1 and TRBJ2-2; D is possibly TRBD2 (6 bases). Looked up from germline, CDR1 is MNHNS and CDR2 is SASEGT. The CDR3 length is 15 residues. V shed 8 bases and J shed 0 bases, with 13 bases lying between them. CDR3 sequence (DNA): TGTGCCAGCTCGCGGGACGGCACGAACACCGGGGAGCTGTTTTTT. It specifies CASSRDGTNTGELFF.

The V gene is TRBV2, the J gene TRBJ1-2; D is undetermined. The germline V gene has CDR1 SNHLY and CDR2 FYNNEI. V lost 6 bases to trimming and J lost 1 base, with 15 bases between them. The CDR3 runs to 15 residues. In DNA form, the CDR3 reads TGTGCCAGCAGGCTTACGGAGACGGGTAACTATGGCTACACCTTC. Its translation is CASRLTETGNYGYTF.

This clone showed up just once. The genes are TRBV7-9 and TRBJ2-1, with 10 bases lining up with TRBD2. This CDR3 spans 17 amino acids. The ends lost 1 base at V and 3 bases at J; junction bases unmatched: 6. Germline CDR1 and CDR2: SEHNR and FQNEAQ (reference sequence). CDR3 protein: CASSLELAGVLYNEQFF. In DNA form, the CDR3 reads TGTGCCAGCAGCTTAGAGCTAGCGGGAGTTCTCTACAATGAGCAGTTCTTC.

This clone came up a few times. The J gene is TRBJ2-2, the V gene TRBV9; D ambiguous. V was shortened by 0 bases and J by 8 bases, with 5 bases between the two germline ends. The germline gives CDR1 SGDLS, CDR2 YYNGEE. The CDR3 covers 12 residues. CDR3 DNA sequence: TGTGCCAGCAGCGTAGTAATGGGGGAGCTGTTTTTT. It specifies CASSVVMGELFF.

This clone was observed a single time. The V call is TRBV7-8, the J call TRBJ2-7, with 7 positions matching TRBD1. Germline CDR1 is SGHVS and CDR2 is FQNEAQ. Trimming took 4 bases from V and 1 from J; bases not matched to a gene: 1. CDR3 length: 13 amino acids. The CDR3 region has the DNA TGTGCCAGCAGCTCGACAGGGTCCTACGAGCAGTACTTC. It yields the protein CASSSTGSYEQYF.

The chain recombines TRBV5-1 with TRBJ2-1; D unclear. The V gene lost 4 bases and the J gene lost 7 bases, with 15 bases spanning the gap. CDR1 is SGHRS and CDR2 is YFSETQ in the germline V gene. This CDR3 comprises 14 residues. The CDR3 loop reads CASSPSEFWNEQFF. CDR3 bases: TGCGCCAGCAGCCCGAGCGAGTTTTGGAATGAGCAGTTCTTC.

The V call is TRBV7-3, the J call TRBJ2-2; TRBD2 is a possible D gene (7 bases). The V end was cut by 8 bases, the J end by 5 bases, with 15 bases between. Germline CDR1 and CDR2: SGHTA and FQGTGA. CDR3 length: 14 residues. The CDR3 DNA follows: TGTGCCAGCGCGGTAGGGGGAGGGACCGGGGAGCTGTTTTTT. It translates to CASAVGGGTGELFF.

The chain recombines TRBV4-1 with TRBJ2-7; D remains ambiguous. V was pared by 0 bases and J by 2 bases, with 5 bases between. The germline CDR1 and CDR2 sequences are MGHRA and YSYEKL. The CDR3 length is 13 residues. The CDR3 reads CASSQDSAYEQYF. The CDR3, as DNA: TGCGCCAGCAGCCAAGATTCGGCCTACGAGCAGTACTTC.

This clone is a singleton in its sample. The CDR3 region has the DNA TGTGCCAGCAGTGAAGCACCCTTGCGGGGAGGGGCACTGAACACTGAAGCTTTCTTT. As protein: CASSEAPLRGGALNTEAFF. V and J are TRBV2 and TRBJ1-1, with a possible D match to TRBD1 (5 bases). Trimming removed 0 bases from V and 0 bases from J, with 20 bases in between. This CDR3 has 19 residues. Germline CDR1 and CDR2: SNHLY and FYNNEI.

This clone has a handful of counts. CDR3 in amino acids: CASSELAGGPGEQFF. The CDR3 bases are TGTGCCAGCAGTGAGCTAGCGGGAGGGCCAGGGGAGCAGTTCTTC. This rearrangement joins TRBV6-1 to TRBJ2-1, with 12 bases identical to TRBD2. Looked up from germline, CDR1 is MNHNS and CDR2 is SASEGT. V lost 3 bases to trimming and J lost 10 bases; unmatched junction nucleotides: 7. CDR3 length: 15 residues.

The J gene is TRBJ2-1, the V gene TRBV29-1; 12 nucleotides line up with TRBD2. The CDR3 has 13 amino acids. Germline loops: CDR1 SQVTM, CDR2 ANQGSEA. The V segment lost 6 bases and the J segment 9 bases; nucleotides outside the gene matches: 6. The CDR3 nucleotides are TGCAGCGTCTCTAGCGGGAGGGTAGGTGAGCAGTTCTTC. Translating it yields CSVSSGRVGEQFF.

The J gene is TRBJ2-1, the V gene TRBV28; the match to TRBD1 covers 12 bases. The CDR3 totals 18 residues. Germline CDR1 MDHEN, CDR2 SYDVKM. After removal of 8 bases from V and 7 bases from J, the junction contained 18 bases not matched to a gene. Here the CDR3 DNA reads TGTGCCAGCCGATCAAGAACCCAGGGACAGGGGGCGCGTAATGAGCAGTTCTTC. Its translation is CASRSRTQGQGARNEQFF.

For the CDR3, the DNA is TGTGCCAGCTCACCCGACAGGGTGGCCCAAGAGACCCAGTACTTC. Translating gives CASSPDRVAQETQYF. The V and J genes are TRBV18 and TRBJ2-5, with 7 bases fitting TRBD1. This CDR3 has 15 residues. J was trimmed by 1 base and V by 3 bases; bases with no gene match: 5. Germline V lookup: CDR1 KGHSH, CDR2 LQKENI. Drawing the rest from reference TRBV18 and TRBJ2-5, the complete variable domain is NAGVMQNPRHLVRRRGQEARLRCSPMKGHSHVYWYRQLPEEGLKFMVYLQKENIIDESGMPKERFSAEFPKEGPSILRIQQVVRGDSAAYFCASSPDRVAQETQYFGPGTRLLVL.

V usage is TRBV18 and J usage is TRBJ2-7; 11 bases match TRBD1. The germline gives CDR1 KGHSH, CDR2 LQKENI. The V and J ends lost 2 bases and 3 bases, in that order; junction bases with no gene match: 3. The CDR3 runs 15 residues. CDR3 bases: TGTGCCAGCTCACCATCTGGGACAGGGGGCTACGAGCAGTACTTC. This gives the protein CASSPSGTGGYEQYF.

The CDR3 is CASSISGEGDEAFF. DNA for the CDR3: TGTGCCAGCAGTATTTCAGGGGAGGGTGATGAAGCTTTCTTT. V and J are TRBV6-5 and TRBJ1-1; a weak D match, TRBD1 (6 bases). The CDR3 extends over 14 amino acids. Germline-derived CDR1 and CDR2 are MNHEY and SVGAGI. Deletions cut 5 bases from V and 7 bases from J, with 17 bases between.

The V call is TRBV29-1, the J call TRBJ1-1, with 11 bases that match TRBD1. Trimming removed 3 bases from V and 12 bases from J; junction bases left unmatched: 3. Per the germline V gene, CDR1 is SQVTM and CDR2 is ANQGSEA. This CDR3 spans 11 amino acids. The CDR3 nucleotides read TGCAGCGTTGACGGGACAGGGGGTTCTTTCTTT. This gives the protein CSVDGTGGSFF.

The rearrangement joins TRBV6-5 to TRBJ2-7, with a tentative D call TRBD1 (5 bases). CDR1 is MNHEY and CDR2 is SVGAGI in the germline V gene. With 2 bases removed from V and 0 bases from J, the gap between germline ends came to 8 bases. This CDR3 is built from 14 residues. This CDR3 is CASSYGQGSYEQYF. In DNA form, the CDR3 reads TGTGCCAGCAGTTACGGCCAGGGCTCCTACGAGCAGTACTTC.